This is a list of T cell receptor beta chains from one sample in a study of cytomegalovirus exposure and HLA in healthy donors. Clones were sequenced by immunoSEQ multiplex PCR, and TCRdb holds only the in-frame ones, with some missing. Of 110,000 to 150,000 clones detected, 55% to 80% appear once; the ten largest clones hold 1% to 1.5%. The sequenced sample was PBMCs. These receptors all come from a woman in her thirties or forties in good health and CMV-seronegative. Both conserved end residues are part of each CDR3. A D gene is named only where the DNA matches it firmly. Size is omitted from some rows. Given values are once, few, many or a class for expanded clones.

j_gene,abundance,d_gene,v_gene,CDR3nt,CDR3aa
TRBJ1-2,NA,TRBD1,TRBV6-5,TGTGCCAGCAAAGACACTCGGACAGGCTATGGCTACACCTTC,CASKDTRTGYGYTF
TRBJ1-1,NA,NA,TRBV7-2,TGTGCCAGCAGCTTAACAGGCGGGAACACTGAAGCTTTCTTT,CASSLTGGNTEAFF
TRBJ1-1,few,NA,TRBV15,TGTGCCACCAGCAGAGGCGGTGGAACGGTGAACACTGAAGCTTTCTTT,CATSRGGGTVNTEAFF
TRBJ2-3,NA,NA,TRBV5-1,TGCGCCAGCAGCTATGGATCTGGGAGGACAGATACGCAGTATTTT,CASSYGSGRTDTQYF
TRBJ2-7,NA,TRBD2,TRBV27,TGTGCCAGCAGTCCCTTCTTAGCGGGGGGGGACGAGCAGTACTTC,CASSPFLAGGDEQYF
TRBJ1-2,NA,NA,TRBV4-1,TGCGCCAGCAGCCGACCCGGGACAAGCTATGGCTACACCTTC,CASSRPGTSYGYTF
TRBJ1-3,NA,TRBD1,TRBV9,TGTGCCAGCAGCGTATTCGACAGGGCGGCGGGAAACACCATATATTTT,CASSVFDRAAGNTIYF
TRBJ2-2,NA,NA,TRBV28,TGTGCCAGCAGTACCCCGGGAGACGCGAACACCGGGGAGCTGTTTTTT,CASSTPGDANTGELFF
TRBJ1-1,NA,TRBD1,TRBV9,TGTGCCAGCAGCGTAGATGGACAGGTCCGGAACACTGAAGCTTTCTTT,CASSVDGQVRNTEAFF
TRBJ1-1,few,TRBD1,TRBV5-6,TGTGCCAGCAGCTTGGGGTTGGACAGGGTTTACACTGAAGCTTTCTTT,CASSLGLDRVYTEAFF
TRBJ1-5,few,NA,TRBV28,TGTGCCAGCAGTATTGCGGGGATTCAGCCCCAGCATTTT,CASSIAGIQPQHF
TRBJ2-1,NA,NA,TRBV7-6,TGTGCCAGCAGCTTAAGGCGGGGGCTGGGGAATGAGCAGTTCTTC,CASSLRRGLGNEQFF
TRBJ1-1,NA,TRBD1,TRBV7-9,TGTGCCAGCAGCCCCTGGGACAGTCCGAACACTGAAGCTTTCTTT,CASSPWDSPNTEAFF
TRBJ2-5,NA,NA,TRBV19,TGTGCCAGTAGTATCTGGGGCAGGGACCAAGAGACCCAGTACTTC,CASSIWGRDQETQYF